One sample yielded the 32 T cell receptor beta chains listed below, sequenced in a study of T cell responses to AZD1222 COVID-19 vaccine. The protocol was immunoSEQ multiplex PCR, while the TCRdb copy is restricted to in-frame clones and leaves out a portion. The sample records approximately 88,000 clones, roughly 91% being singletons. The input for sequencing was peripheral blood, taken 28 days after the second AZD1222 dose. The source is an adult who received the AZD1222 COVID-19 vaccine.

This clone has more than one count but fewer than ten. The J gene is TRBJ1-6, the V gene TRBV2; 7 bases align to TRBD1. Germline CDR1 and CDR2: SNHLY and FYNNEI. V lost 7 bases and J lost 0; bases outside the gene matches: 6. This CDR3 has 16 residues. The DNA of the CDR3 is TGTGCCAGCACCAGGGGGGACAACTCCTATAATTCACCCCTCCACTTT. This gives the protein CASTRGDNSYNSPLHF.

The count of this clone is one. The chain is built from TRBV7-9 and TRBJ2-3, with 11 bases identical to TRBD2. CDR1 SEHNR and CDR2 FQNEAQ come from the germline V gene (reference sequence). Trimming cost V 5 bases and J 3 bases; bases outside gene matches: 13. CDR3 size: 18 residues. This CDR3 is CASSQSLTSGGGTDTQYF. The CDR3 DNA reads TGTGCCAGCAGCCAATCCCTAACTAGCGGGGGAGGAACAGATACGCAGTATTTT.

CDR3 bases: TGTGCCAGCAGCTTGGGGCCAGCAAAATCACCCCTCCACTTT. Translation gives CASSLGPAKSPLHF. The V gene is TRBV5-6, the J gene TRBJ1-6; no firm D call. Looked up from germline, CDR1 is SGHDT and CDR2 is YYEEEE. V was cut by 0 bases and J by 10 bases, with 11 bases left in between. The CDR3 has 14 residues. Full variable domain (rest looked up from reference TRBV5-6 and TRBJ1-6): DAGVTQSPTHLIKTRGQQVTLRCSPKSGHDTVSWYQQALGQGPQFIFQYYEEEERQRGNFPDRFSGHQFPNYSSELNVNALLLGDSALYLCASSLGPAKSPLHFGNGTRLTVT.

This sequence joins TRBV5-1 and TRBJ2-5; TRBD2 matches at 9 bases. CDR1 is SGHRS and CDR2 is YFSETQ in the germline V gene. The V and J ends lost 0 bases and 0 bases, in that order; junction bases with no gene match: 3. The CDR3 runs 16 residues. The chain's CDR3 is CASSLVLAGNQETQYF. CDR3 coding DNA: TGCGCCAGCAGCTTGGTCCTAGCGGGGAACCAAGAGACCCAGTACTTC.

The V gene is TRBV11-1, the J gene TRBJ2-2; D is uncertain. CDR1 and CDR2 from the germline V gene are SGHAT and FQDESV (reference sequence). V gave up 3 bases and J gave up 7 bases, with 3 bases separating them. The CDR3 runs to 11 residues. The CDR3 DNA sequence: TGTGCCAGCAGCTTGTACGGGGAGCTGTTTTTT. This encodes CASSLYGELFF. Full variable domain (rest looked up from reference TRBV11-1 and TRBJ2-2): EAEVAQSPRYKITEKSQAVAFWCDPISGHATLYWYRQILGQGPELLVQFQDESVVDDSQLPKDRFSAERLKGVDSTLKIQPAELGDSAMYLCASSLYGELFFGEGSRLTVL.

The rearrangement links TRBV6-5 to TRBJ2-7; D perhaps matches TRBD1 (5 bases). Trimming shortened V by 6 bases and J by 3 bases, and 18 bases separated the two germline ends. The CDR3 has 15 amino acids. CDR1 and CDR2 (germline): MNHEY, SVGAGI. The CDR3 sequence: CASSLVHQDSYEQYF. The CDR3 DNA reads as TGTGCCAGCAGCCTCGTTCACCAAGACAGCTACGAGCAGTACTTC.

The chain couples TRBV12-3 or TRBV12-4 to TRBJ1-2; 7 bases are a match to TRBD1. Trimming took 10 bases from V and 4 from J; bases not matched to a gene: 9. This CDR3 has 13 amino acids. In DNA form, the CDR3 reads TGTGCCATCCGGGACAGCCTTGGCTATGGCTACACCTTC. This encodes CAIRDSLGYGYTF.

The genes are TRBV9 and TRBJ1-2; the D gene is possibly TRBD1 (6 bases). Germline-derived CDR1 and CDR2 are SGDLS and YYNGEE. V was cut by 1 base and J by 1 base, with 14 bases left in between. This CDR3 is built from 16 residues. The chain's CDR3 is CASSVLPGAGNYGYTF. CDR3 nucleotides: TGTGCCAGCAGCGTATTACCGGGGGCTGGTAACTATGGCTACACCTTC.

The chain employs TRBV5-6 and TRBJ2-3, with TRBD2 as a possible D gene (5 bases). There are 14 residues in the CDR3. The V gene's germline CDR1 is SGHDT and CDR2 YYEEEE. Between the trimmed V and J ends, which lost 5 bases and 2 bases, there was a span of 12 bases. Here the CDR3 DNA reads TGTGCCAGCAGTTCTCCCGGGAACACAGATACGCAGTATTTT. This translates into CASSSPGNTDTQYF.

The V and J genes are TRBV3-1 (or the pseudogene TRBV3-2) and TRBJ2-2; the match to TRBD1 covers 9 bases. The trim removed 4 bases at V and 8 bases at J, leaving 5 bases unmatched. The CDR3 runs 14 residues. Germline values: CDR1 LGHDT, CDR2 YNNKEL (reference sequence). CDR3 bases: TGTGCCAGCAGCCTACAGGGGGCAAAGGGGGAGCTGTTTTTT. It specifies CASSLQGAKGELFF.

The chain joins TRBV6-1 to TRBJ1-3, with TRBD1 as a possible D gene (5 bases). The ends were cut back, 3 bases at V and 4 bases at J, with 13 bases in the middle. Germline V gene lookup returns CDR1 MNHNS and CDR2 SASEGT. The CDR3 runs 15 residues. As DNA, the CDR3 is TGTGCCAGCAGTGACCAGGGCTCGTCGGGAAACACCATATATTTT. It specifies CASSDQGSSGNTIYF.

The chain is built from TRBV5-1 and TRBJ2-3; possibly TRBD1 for D (5 bases). CDR1 SGHRS and CDR2 YFSETQ come from the germline V gene. Trimming pared 0 bases from V and 1 base from J, leaving 9 bases between. The length of the CDR3 is 15 residues. CDR3 amino acids: CASSLAQGGTDTQYF. CDR3 nucleotides: TGCGCCAGCAGCTTGGCCCAGGGCGGCACAGATACGCAGTATTTT. Full variable domain (rest looked up from reference TRBV5-1 and TRBJ2-3): KAGVTQTPRYLIKTRGQQVTLSCSPISGHRSVSWYQQTPGQGLQFLFEYFSETQRNKGNFPGRFSGRQFSNSRSEMNVSTLELGDSALYLCASSLAQGGTDTQYFGPGTRLTVL.

The gene calls are TRBV16 and TRBJ2-7; 10 positions match TRBD1. This CDR3 is 14 amino acids long. Germline V CDR1 and CDR2: KGHSY, FQNENV. J lost 8 bases, V lost 5 bases, and 9 bases had no gene match. CDR3 nucleotides: TGTGCCAGCAGCGATCGGGACAGGGGAGGACAGCAGTACTTC. Translating gives CASSDRDRGGQQYF.

V usage is TRBV5-6 and J usage is TRBJ1-5; the D gene is possibly TRBD1 (5 bases). The germline V and J ends were trimmed by 5 bases and 6 bases, with 15 bases remaining between them. Germline V lookup: CDR1 SGHDT, CDR2 YYEEEE. This CDR3 contains 14 residues. In DNA form, the CDR3 reads TGTGCCAGCAGTAGTGCTCCGGGGGGTCAGCCCCAGCATTTT. This sequence encodes CASSSAPGGQPQHF.

This clone was detected once. The rearrangement uses TRBV4-2 and TRBJ2-3; 8 bases are shared with TRBD1. This CDR3 is 15 amino acids long. The V gene's germline CDR1 is LGHNA and CDR2 YNFKEQ. With 3 bases clipped from V and 6 bases from J, the junction kept 8 bases outside the gene matches. CDR3 nucleotides: TGTGCCAGCAGCCAGGAGGACAGGGCGACGGATACGCAGTATTTT. Protein: CASSQEDRATDTQYF.

The chain links TRBV15 to TRBJ1-1; D may be TRBD1 (5 bases). This CDR3 comprises 14 residues. V was trimmed by 1 base and J by 4 bases, leaving 10 bases between them. From germline, CDR1 is LNHNV and CDR2 YYDKDF (reference sequence). The CDR3 DNA reads as TGTGCCACCAGCAGAGGTCAGGGCGCCACTGAAGCTTTCTTT. Translated: CATSRGQGATEAFF.

The chain combines TRBV4-1 with TRBJ1-2, with D possibly matching TRBD1 (6 bases). V was pared by 1 base and J by 6 bases, with 15 bases between. Germline CDR1 MGHRA, CDR2 YSYEKL. CDR3 length equals 15 residues. CDR3 in DNA: TGCGCCAGCAGCCAAGCCAGGACAGTCTCGGATGGCTACACCTTC. Translation gives CASSQARTVSDGYTF.

This chain joins TRBV19 and TRBJ2-7, with D maybe TRBD2 (5 bases). V was clipped by 4 bases and J by 2 bases, with 18 bases between them. The CDR3 is 16 residues long. The germline V gene has CDR1 LNHDA and CDR2 SQIVND (reference sequence). CDR3 bases: TGTGCCAGTAGTACCCAGAACCCCCCGAGGGCCTACGAGCAGTACTTC. It translates to CASSTQNPPRAYEQYF.

The chain couples TRBV7-3 to TRBJ2-1; D tentatively fits TRBD1 or TRBD2 (5 bases each). CDR3 length: 16 residues. Germline CDR1 SGHTA, CDR2 FQGTGA. Trimming pared 5 bases from V and 7 bases from J, leaving 21 bases between. DNA for the CDR3: TGTGCCAGCAGCCAGGTTGGGACCCTGGGTTCGAATGAGCAGTTCTTC. Protein: CASSQVGTLGSNEQFF.

This clone was detected only a few times. V usage is TRBV5-5 and J usage is TRBJ1-2, with D unclear. In germline, CDR1 is SGHKS, CDR2 YYEKEE (reference sequence). This CDR3 comprises 12 residues. V was pared by 6 bases and J by 5 bases, with 11 bases between. The CDR3 DNA is TGTGCCAGCATCGCGTGGGGATATGGCTACACCTTC. Translating gives CASIAWGYGYTF. Variable domain in full (rest from reference TRBV5-5 and TRBJ1-2): DAGVTQSPTHLIKTRGQQVTLRCSPISGHKSVSWYQQVLGQGPQFIFQYYEKEERGRGNFPDRFSARQFPNYSSELNVNALLLGDSALYLCASIAWGYGYTFGSGTRLTVV.

The chain carries TRBV19 and TRBJ1-5, with D maybe TRBD1 (6 bases). Germline lookup yields CDR1 LNHDA and CDR2 SQIVND (reference sequence). The CDR3 spans 15 residues. Between the trimmed V and J ends, which lost 3 bases and 3 bases, there was a span of 12 bases. The CDR3 protein is CASSIVGAFNQPQHF. CDR3 coding DNA: TGTGCCAGTAGTATCGTGGGGGCTTTCAATCAGCCCCAGCATTTT.

The genes are TRBV7-3 and TRBJ2-5; 8 nucleotides agree with TRBD1. The CDR3 is made up of 15 amino acids. Germline values: CDR1 SGHTA, CDR2 FQGTGA. V lost 5 bases and J lost 5; bases outside the gene matches: 10. The CDR3 reads CASSADRGPIETQYF. CDR3 nucleotide sequence: TGTGCCAGCAGCGCCGACAGGGGTCCGATCGAGACCCAGTACTTC.

The sample holds one count of this clone. The chain recombines TRBV7-9 with TRBJ2-1; D not certain. Trimming removed 4 bases from V and 9 bases from J, with 13 bases in between. This CDR3 has 13 amino acids. Germline assignment: CDR1 SEHNR and CDR2 FQNEAQ (reference sequence). Written as DNA, the CDR3 is TGTGCCAGCAGCTCTACAGTCAGGCGTGAGCAGTTCTTC. This codes for CASSSTVRREQFF.

The V call is TRBV29-1, the J call TRBJ1-6; 8 bases agree with TRBD1. The trim removed 3 bases at V and 8 bases at J, leaving 6 bases unmatched. The CDR3 consists of 14 residues. CDR1 and CDR2 from the germline V gene are SQVTM and ANQGSEA. Here the CDR3 DNA reads TGCAGCGTTGACCCCCAGGGGGCCGATTCACCCCTCCACTTT. Encoded protein: CSVDPQGADSPLHF.

V gene TRBV2 combines with J gene TRBJ1-4; D not certain. CDR3 length equals 15 residues. V lost 6 bases and J lost 0, with 11 bases in between. Germline values: CDR1 SNHLY, CDR2 FYNNEI. CDR3 nucleotide sequence: TGTGCCAGCAGCGGTCCCACTACAACTAATGAAAAACTGTTTTTT. Translation gives CASSGPTTTNEKLFF.

J is TRBJ2-5 and V is TRBV7-8; TRBD2 matches 7 bases. Trimming took 4 bases from V and 2 from J; bases not matched to a gene: 4. CDR3 length equals 14 residues. Germline CDR1 is SGHVS and CDR2 is FQNEAQ. The CDR3 reads CASSYGTTQETQYF. The CDR3, as DNA: TGTGCCAGCAGCTATGGGACTACTCAAGAGACCCAGTACTTC.

CDR3: CASSLTVSNQPQHF. Written as DNA, the CDR3 is TGTGCCAGCAGCTTAACTGTTAGCAATCAGCCCCAGCATTTT. The chain links TRBV7-8 to TRBJ1-5; no reliable D call. CDR1 is SGHVS and CDR2 is FQNEAQ in the germline V gene. With 2 bases removed from V and 0 bases from J, the gap between germline ends came to 5 bases. The CDR3 has 14 residues.

This clone came up once. The chain recombines TRBV6-5 with TRBJ1-6; D gene unclear. The CDR3 length is 15 residues. The germline V and J ends were trimmed by 5 bases and 6 bases, with 14 bases remaining between them. Germline CDR1 MNHEY, CDR2 SVGAGI. The CDR3 DNA follows: TGTGCCAGCAGTAAGGACCCGGGCAGTAATTCACCCCTCCACTTT. Its translation is CASSKDPGSNSPLHF.

V and J are TRBV9 and TRBJ2-5; TRBD2 might be the D (7 bases). This CDR3 is built from 14 residues. V lost 0 bases and J lost 5, with 11 bases in between. Per the germline V gene, CDR1 is SGDLS and CDR2 is YYNGEE. CDR3 coding DNA: TGTGCCAGCAGCGTAGAGGGGGGGCCCGAGACCCAGTACTTC. Encoded protein: CASSVEGGPETQYF.

The V call is TRBV11-1, the J call TRBJ1-2; D ambiguous. Trimming took 3 bases from V and 5 from J, leaving 13 bases between them. Germline CDR1 and CDR2: SGHAT and FQDESV (reference sequence). This CDR3 is 14 amino acids long. This chain's CDR3 is CASSFTQQNYGYTF. As DNA, the CDR3 is TGTGCCAGCAGCTTCACCCAACAGAATTATGGCTACACCTTC.

The gene calls are TRBV5-1 and TRBJ1-1, with D possibly matching TRBD1 (5 bases). The germline V and J ends were trimmed by 0 bases and 7 bases, with 10 bases remaining between them. CDR3 length: 13 amino acids. The germline CDR1 and CDR2 sequences are SGHRS and YFSETQ. The CDR3 here is CASSLAGTDEAFF. DNA of the CDR3: TGCGCCAGCAGCTTGGCCGGGACGGATGAAGCTTTCTTT.

This clone was counted once. The V call is TRBV6-5, the J call TRBJ1-4; D perhaps matches TRBD1 (5 bases). Germline V gene data show CDR1 as MNHEY and CDR2 as SVGAGI. This CDR3 spans 16 amino acids. Trimming removed 2 bases at V and 1 base at J, with 11 bases between. CDR3 sequence (DNA): TGTGCCAGCAGTTACGGACGGACAAGAACTAATGAAAAACTGTTTTTT. Translation gives CASSYGRTRTNEKLFF.